This section outlines one T cell receptor (beta chain) sequence together with its context. This specimen belongs to a study of blood T cell repertoires in COVID-19. Study background: Some COVID-19 samples were acute and others convalescent; all came from the United States, Italy and Spain. T cells, B-cell-depleted T cells, or PBMCs supplied cDNA or gDNA.

CDR1 and CDR2 from the germline V gene are GTSNPN and SVGIG (reference sequence). This CDR3 contains 15 residues. V dropped 2 bases and J dropped 0 bases, with 13 bases sitting between them. Under the authors' procedure: Amplification of reference gene primers provided the estimated nucleated cell counts. Only in-frame clones appear in the TCRdb table, and some are missing; sequencing was by immunoSEQ multiplex PCR. That table supplies the V and J calls and clone size; D and trimming were determined from the DNA. Counted here are roughly 200,000 clones, around 90% occurring once; the ten biggest clones make up around 0.5%.

Sequencing was done on a sample of peripheral blood. The receptor was derived from a man between 45 and 60 years old with acute or convalescent COVID-19. The chain couples TRBV30 to TRBJ2-5; D is perhaps TRBD1 (7 bases). For the CDR3, the DNA is TGTGCCTGGAGTCGGGGGACAGAGTACCAAGAGACCCAGTACTTC. It specifies CAWSRGTEYQETQYF. The variable domain in full, with the rest retrieved from reference TRBV30 and TRBJ2-5, is SQTIHQWPATLVQPVGSPLSLECTVEGTSNPNLYWYRQAAGRGLQLLFYSVGIGQISSEVPQNLSASRPQDRQFILSSKKLLLSDSGFYLCAWSRGTEYQETQYFGPGTRLLVL.